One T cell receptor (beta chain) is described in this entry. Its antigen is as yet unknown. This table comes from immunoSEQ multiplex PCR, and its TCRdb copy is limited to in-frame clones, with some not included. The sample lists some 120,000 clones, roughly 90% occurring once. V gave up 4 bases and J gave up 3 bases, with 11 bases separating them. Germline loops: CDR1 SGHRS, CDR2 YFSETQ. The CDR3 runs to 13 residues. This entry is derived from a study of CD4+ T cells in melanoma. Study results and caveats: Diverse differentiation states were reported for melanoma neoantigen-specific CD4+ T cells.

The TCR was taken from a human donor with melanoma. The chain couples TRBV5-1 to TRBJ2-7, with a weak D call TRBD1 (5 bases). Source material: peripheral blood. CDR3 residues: CASSVAGLYEQYF. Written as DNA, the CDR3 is TGCGCCAGCAGCGTGGCAGGGCTCTACGAGCAGTACTTC.